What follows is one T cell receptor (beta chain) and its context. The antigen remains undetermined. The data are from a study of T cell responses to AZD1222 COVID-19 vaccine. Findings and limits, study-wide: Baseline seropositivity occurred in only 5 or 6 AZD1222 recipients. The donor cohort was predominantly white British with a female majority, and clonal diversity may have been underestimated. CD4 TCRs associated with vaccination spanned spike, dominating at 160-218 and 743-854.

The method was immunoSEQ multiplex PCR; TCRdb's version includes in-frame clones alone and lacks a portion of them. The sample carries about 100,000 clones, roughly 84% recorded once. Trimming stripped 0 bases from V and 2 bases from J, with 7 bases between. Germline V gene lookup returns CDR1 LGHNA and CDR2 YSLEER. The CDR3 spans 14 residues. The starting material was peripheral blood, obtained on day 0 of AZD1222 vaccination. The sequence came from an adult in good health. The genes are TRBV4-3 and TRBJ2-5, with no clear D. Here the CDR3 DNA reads TGCGCCAGCAGCCAAGATATAGGACAAGAGACCCAGTACTTC. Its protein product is CASSQDIGQETQYF.